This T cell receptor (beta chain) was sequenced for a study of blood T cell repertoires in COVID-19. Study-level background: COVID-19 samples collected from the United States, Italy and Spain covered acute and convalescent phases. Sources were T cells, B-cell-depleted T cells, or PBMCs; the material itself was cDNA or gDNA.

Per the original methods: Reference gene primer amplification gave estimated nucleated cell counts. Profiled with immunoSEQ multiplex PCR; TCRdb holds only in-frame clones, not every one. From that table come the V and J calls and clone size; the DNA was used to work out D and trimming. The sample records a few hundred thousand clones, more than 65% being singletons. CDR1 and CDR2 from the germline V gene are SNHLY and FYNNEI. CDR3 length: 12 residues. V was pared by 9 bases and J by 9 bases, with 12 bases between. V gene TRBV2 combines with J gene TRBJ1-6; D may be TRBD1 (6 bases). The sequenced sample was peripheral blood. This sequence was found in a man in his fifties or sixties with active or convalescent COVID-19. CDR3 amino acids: CASRTVLSPLHF. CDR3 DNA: TGTGCCAGTAGGACAGTCCTTTCACCCCTCCACTTT.